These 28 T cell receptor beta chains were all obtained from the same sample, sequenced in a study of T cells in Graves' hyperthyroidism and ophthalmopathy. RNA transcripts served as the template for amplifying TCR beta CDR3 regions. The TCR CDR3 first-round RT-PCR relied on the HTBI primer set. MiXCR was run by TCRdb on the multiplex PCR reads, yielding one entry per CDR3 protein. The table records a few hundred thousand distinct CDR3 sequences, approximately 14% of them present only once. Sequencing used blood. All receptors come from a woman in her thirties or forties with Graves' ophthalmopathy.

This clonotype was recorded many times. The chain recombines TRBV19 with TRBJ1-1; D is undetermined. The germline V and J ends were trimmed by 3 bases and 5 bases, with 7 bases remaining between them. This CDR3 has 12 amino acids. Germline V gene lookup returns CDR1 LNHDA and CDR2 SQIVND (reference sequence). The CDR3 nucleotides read TGTGCCAGTAGTATGGTGGCTACTGAAGCTTTCTTT. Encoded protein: CASSMVATEAFF. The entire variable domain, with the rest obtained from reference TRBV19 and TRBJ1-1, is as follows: DGGITQSPKYLFRKEGQNVTLSCEQNLNHDAMYWYRQDPGQGLRLIYYSQIVNDFQKGDIAEGYSVSREKKESFPLTVTSAQKNPTAFYLCASSMVATEAFFGQGTRLTVV.

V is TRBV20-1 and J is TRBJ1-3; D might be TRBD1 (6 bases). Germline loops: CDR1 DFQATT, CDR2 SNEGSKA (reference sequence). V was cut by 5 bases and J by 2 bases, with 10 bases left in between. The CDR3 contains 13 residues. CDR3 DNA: TGCAGTGCTCAACAGGGCCCTGGAAACACCATATATTTT. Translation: CSAQQGPGNTIYF.

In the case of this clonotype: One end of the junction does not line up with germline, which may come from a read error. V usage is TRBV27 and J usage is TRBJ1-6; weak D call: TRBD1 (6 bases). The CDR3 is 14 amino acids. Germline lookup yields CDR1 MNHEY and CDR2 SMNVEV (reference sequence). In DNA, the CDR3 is TGTGCCAGCACCTCTACAGGGTTCGGGTCACCCCTCTACTTT. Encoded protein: CASTSTGFGSPLYF.

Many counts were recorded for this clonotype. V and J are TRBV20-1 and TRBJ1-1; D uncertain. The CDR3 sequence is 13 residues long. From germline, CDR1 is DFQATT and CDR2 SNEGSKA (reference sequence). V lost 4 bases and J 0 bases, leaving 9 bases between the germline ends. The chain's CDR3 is CSAISRVNTEAFF. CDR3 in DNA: TGCAGTGCTATATCAAGAGTGAACACTGAAGCTTTCTTT.

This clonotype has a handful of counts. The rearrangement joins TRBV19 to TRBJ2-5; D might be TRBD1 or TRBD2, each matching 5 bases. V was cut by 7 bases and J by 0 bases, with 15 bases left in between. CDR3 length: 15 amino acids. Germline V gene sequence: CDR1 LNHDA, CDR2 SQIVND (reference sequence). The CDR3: CASKGTRKYQETQYF. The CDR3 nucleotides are TGTGCCAGTAAAGGGACCAGAAAGTACCAAGAGACCCAGTACTTC.

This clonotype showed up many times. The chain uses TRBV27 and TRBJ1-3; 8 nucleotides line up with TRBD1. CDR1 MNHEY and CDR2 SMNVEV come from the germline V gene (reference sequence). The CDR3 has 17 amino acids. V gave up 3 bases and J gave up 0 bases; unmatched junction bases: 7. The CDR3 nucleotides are TGTGCCAGCAGTTTGGGGGGGACAGGCTACTCTGGAAACACCATATATTTT. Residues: CASSLGGTGYSGNTIYF.

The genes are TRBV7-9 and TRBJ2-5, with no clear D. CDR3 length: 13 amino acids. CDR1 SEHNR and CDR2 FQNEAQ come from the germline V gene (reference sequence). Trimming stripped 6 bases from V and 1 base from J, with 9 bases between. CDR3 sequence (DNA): TGTGCCAGCAGTGAGAGGTTCCAAGAGACCCAGTACTTC. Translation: CASSERFQETQYF.

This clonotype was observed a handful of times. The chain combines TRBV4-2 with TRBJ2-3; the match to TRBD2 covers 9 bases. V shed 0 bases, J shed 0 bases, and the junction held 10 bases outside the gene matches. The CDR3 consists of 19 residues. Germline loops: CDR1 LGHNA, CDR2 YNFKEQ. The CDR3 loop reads CASSQDRQLAGTSTDTQYF. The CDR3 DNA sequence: TGTGCCAGCAGCCAAGACCGGCAGCTAGCGGGAACTAGCACAGATACGCAGTATTTT.

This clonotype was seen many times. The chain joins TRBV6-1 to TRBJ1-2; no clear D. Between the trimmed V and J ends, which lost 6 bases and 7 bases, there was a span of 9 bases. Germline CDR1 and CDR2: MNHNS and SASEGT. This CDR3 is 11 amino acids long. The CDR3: CASSGGLGYTF. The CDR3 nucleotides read TGTGCCAGCAGCGGAGGGCTTGGCTACACCTTC.

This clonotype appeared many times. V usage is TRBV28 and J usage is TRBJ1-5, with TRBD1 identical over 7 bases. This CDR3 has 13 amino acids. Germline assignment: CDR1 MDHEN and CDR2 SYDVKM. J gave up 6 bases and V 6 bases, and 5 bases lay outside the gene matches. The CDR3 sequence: CASRVHRGQPQHF. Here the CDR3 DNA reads TGTGCCAGCAGGGTTCACAGGGGTCAGCCCCAGCATTTT.

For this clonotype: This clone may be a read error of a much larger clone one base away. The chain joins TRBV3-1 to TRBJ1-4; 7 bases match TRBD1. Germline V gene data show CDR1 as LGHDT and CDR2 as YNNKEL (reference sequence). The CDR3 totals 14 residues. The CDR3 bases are TGTGCCAGCAACCAAACCGACAGGGTTGAAAAACTGTTTTTT. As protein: CASNQTDRVEKLFF. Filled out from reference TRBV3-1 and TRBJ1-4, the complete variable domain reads DTAVSQTPKYLVTQMGNDKSIKCEQNLGHDTMYWYKQDSKKFLKIMFSYNNKELIINETVPNRFSPKSPDKAHLNLHINSLELGDSAVYFCASNQTDRVEKLFFGSGTQLSVL.

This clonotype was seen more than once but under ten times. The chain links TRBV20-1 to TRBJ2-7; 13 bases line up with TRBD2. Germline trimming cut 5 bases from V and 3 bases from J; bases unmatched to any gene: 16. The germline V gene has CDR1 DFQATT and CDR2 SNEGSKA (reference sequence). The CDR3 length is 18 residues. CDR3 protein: CSAFLLAGGQTDLYEQYF. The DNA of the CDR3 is TGCAGTGCTTTCCTACTAGCGGGAGGGCAGACCGACCTCTACGAGCAGTACTTC.

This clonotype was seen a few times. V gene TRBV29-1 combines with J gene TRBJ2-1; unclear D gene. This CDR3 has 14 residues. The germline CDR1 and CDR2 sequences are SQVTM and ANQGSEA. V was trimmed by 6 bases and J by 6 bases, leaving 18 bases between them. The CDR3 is CSVPHRLFSNEQFF. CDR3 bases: TGCAGCGTCCCACACAGACTCTTTTCCAATGAGCAGTTCTTC.

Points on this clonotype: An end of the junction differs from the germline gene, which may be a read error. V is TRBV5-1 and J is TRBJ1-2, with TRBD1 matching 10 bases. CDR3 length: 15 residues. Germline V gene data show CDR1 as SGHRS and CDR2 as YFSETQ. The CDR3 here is CASSRGQGGGYGYTF. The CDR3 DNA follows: TGTGCCAGCAGCCGAGGACAGGGGGGTGGCTATGGCTACACCTTC.

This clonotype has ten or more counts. CDR3 amino acids: CASSQTGVGETQYF. CDR3 bases: TGCGCCAGCAGCCAGACAGGGGTTGGAGAGACCCAGTACTTC. The chain uses TRBV5-1 and TRBJ2-5; 8 nucleotides line up with TRBD1. The CDR3 runs 14 residues. Trimming cost V 4 bases and J 4 bases; bases outside gene matches: 6. Germline V gene lookup returns CDR1 SGHRS and CDR2 YFSETQ. The full variable domain, with the rest looked up from reference TRBV5-1 and TRBJ2-5, is KAGVTQTPRYLIKTRGQQVTLSCSPISGHRSVSWYQQTPGQGLQFLFEYFSETQRNKGNFPGRFSGRQFSNSRSEMNVSTLELGDSALYLCASSQTGVGETQYFGPGTRLLVL.

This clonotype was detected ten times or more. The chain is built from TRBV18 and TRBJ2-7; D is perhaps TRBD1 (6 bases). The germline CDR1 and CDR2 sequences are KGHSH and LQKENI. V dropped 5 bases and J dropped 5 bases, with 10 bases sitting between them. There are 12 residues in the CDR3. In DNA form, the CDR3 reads TGTGCCAGCTCAATACAGGGAGACGAGCAGTACTTC. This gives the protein CASSIQGDEQYF. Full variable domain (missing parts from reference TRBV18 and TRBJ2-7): NAGVMQNPRHLVRRRGQEARLRCSPMKGHSHVYWYRQLPEEGLKFMVYLQKENIIDESGMPKERFSAEFPKEGPSILRIQQVVRGDSAAYFCASSIQGDEQYFGPGTRLTVT.

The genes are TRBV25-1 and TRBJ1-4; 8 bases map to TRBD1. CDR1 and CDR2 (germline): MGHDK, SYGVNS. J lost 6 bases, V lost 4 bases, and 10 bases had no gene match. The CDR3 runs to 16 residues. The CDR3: CASSVTSGGADEKLFF. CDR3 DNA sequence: TGTGCCAGCAGTGTAACCTCAGGGGGCGCGGATGAAAAACTGTTTTTT.

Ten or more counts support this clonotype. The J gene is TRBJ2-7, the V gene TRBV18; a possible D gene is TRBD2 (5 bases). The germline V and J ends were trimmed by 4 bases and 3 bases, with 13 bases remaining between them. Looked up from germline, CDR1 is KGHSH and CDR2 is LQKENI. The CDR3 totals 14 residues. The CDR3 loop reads CASSRGLEGYEQYF. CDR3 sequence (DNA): TGTGCCAGCTCACGCGGCCTCGAGGGCTACGAGCAGTACTTC.

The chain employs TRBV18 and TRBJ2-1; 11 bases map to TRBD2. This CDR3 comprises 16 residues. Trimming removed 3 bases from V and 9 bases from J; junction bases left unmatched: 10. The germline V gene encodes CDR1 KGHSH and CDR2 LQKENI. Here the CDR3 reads CASSPRASGGSGEQFF. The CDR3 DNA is TGTGCCAGCTCACCTCGAGCTAGCGGGGGGTCCGGTGAGCAGTTCTTC.

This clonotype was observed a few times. DNA for the CDR3: TGTGCCAGCAGCGTAGTAGGACAGCCTAACGGGGAGCTGTTTTTT. Its protein is CASSVVGQPNGELFF. This sequence joins TRBV9 and TRBJ2-2; TRBD1 might be the D (6 bases). Trimming took off 0 bases at V and 7 bases at J, with 13 bases between the two ends. CDR1 SGDLS and CDR2 YYNGEE come from the germline V gene. This CDR3 region has 15 residues.

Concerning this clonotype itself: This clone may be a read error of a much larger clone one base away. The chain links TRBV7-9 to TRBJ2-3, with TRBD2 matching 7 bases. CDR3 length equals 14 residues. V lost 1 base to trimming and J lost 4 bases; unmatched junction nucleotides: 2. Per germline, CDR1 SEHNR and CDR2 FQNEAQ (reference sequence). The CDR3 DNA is TGTGCCAGCAGCTTAGACGGGAGGCCAGATACGCAGTATTTT. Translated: CASSLDGRPDTQYF.

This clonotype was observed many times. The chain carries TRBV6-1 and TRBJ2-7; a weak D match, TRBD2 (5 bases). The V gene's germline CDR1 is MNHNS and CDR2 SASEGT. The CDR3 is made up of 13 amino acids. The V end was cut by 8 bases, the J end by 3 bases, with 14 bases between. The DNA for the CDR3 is TGTGCCAGCCTCGGCTCTGCGGGCTACGAGCAGTACTTC. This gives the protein CASLGSAGYEQYF.

CDR3 sequence reads: CASSSTTDRPTYEQYF. CDR3 sequence (DNA): TGTGCCAGCAGTTCCACAACGGACAGACCAACCTACGAGCAGTACTTC. The J gene is TRBJ2-7, the V gene TRBV28; tentatively, D is TRBD1 (6 bases). Between the trimmed V and J ends, which lost 4 bases and 2 bases, there was a span of 18 bases. The CDR3 has 16 residues. Per the germline V gene, CDR1 is MDHEN and CDR2 is SYDVKM.

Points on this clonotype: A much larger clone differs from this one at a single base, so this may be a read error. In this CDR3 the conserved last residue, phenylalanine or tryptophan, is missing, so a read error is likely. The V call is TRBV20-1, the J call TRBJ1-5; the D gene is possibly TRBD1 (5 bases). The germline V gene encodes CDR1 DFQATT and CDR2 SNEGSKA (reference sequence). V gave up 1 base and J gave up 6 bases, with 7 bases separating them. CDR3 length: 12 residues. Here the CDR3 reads CSARVGLQPQHL. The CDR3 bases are TGCAGTGCTAGAGTGGGGCTTCAGCCCCAGCATCTT.

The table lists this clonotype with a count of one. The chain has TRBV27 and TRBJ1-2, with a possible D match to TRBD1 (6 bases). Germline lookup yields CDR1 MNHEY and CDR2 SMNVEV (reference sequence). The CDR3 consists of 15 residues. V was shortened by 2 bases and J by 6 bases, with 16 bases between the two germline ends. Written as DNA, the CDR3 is TGTGCCAGCAGTTTAACGCCCACAGGGCCCCATGGCTACACCTTC. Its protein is CASSLTPTGPHGYTF.

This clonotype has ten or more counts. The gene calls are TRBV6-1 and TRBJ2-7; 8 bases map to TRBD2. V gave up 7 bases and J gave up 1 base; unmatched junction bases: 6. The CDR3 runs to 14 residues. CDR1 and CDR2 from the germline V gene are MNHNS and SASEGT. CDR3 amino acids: CASTLSGISYEQYF. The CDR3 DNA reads TGTGCCAGCACTCTTAGCGGGATTTCCTACGAGCAGTACTTC.

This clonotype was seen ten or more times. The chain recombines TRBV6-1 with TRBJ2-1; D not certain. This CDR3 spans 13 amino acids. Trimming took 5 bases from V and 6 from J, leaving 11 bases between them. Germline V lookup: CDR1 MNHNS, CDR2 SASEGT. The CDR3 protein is CASSMTGSNEQFF. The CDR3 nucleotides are TGTGCCAGCAGTATGACTGGGTCCAATGAGCAGTTCTTC.

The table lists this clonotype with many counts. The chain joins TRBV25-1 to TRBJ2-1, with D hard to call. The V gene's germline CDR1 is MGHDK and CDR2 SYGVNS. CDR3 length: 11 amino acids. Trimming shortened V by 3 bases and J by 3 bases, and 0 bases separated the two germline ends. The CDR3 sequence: CASSDYNEQFF. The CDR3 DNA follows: TGTGCCAGCAGTGACTACAATGAGCAGTTCTTC.